The rows below give T cell receptor beta chains drawn from one sample of a study of response to subunit inactivated influenza vaccine. TCRdb re-analysed the RT-PCR reads in MiXCR, keeping a single row per CDR3 protein. In the table there are about 180,000 distinct CDR3 sequences, about 9.3% of which are singletons. Here the sequenced sample was non-naive T cells sorted from PBMCs, taken on the day of vaccination. These receptors were collected from a man aged 45-60 years who received an inactivated influenza vaccine. The CDR3 runs from the conserved cysteine through the conserved F or W. The D gene is left open where the match is weak. Size values are once, few and many counts, or a class for expanded clones, and some rows have none.

J: TRBJ2-2
V: TRBV7-8
size: few
D: TRBD2
DNA: TGTGCCAGCAGCTCCCGGGGACTAGCGGGGGGGTCCGGGGAGCTGTTTTTT
CDR3: CASSSRGLAGGSGELFF

J: TRBJ1-1
V: TRBV5-1
size: few
D: .
DNA: TGCGCCAGCACCAAGGAGAGCGGGGCCGAGAACACTGAAGCTTTCTTT
CDR3: CASTKESGAENTEAFF

J: TRBJ2-1
V: TRBV7-2
size: .
D: .
DNA: TGTGCCAGCAGCTTAGGGTCCGCGGGGGCCGGCTATGAGCAGTTCTTC
CDR3: CASSLGSAGAGYEQFF

J: TRBJ2-1
V: TRBV14
size: .
D: TRBD1
DNA: TGTGCCAGCAGCCCCCTGACGGGGACAGGGGGCGGCGAGCAGTTCTTC
CDR3: CASSPLTGTGGGEQFF

J: TRBJ2-7
V: TRBV3-1
size: few
D: .
DNA: TGTGCCAGCAGCCAAGGGGACGGAGGATTCTACGAGCAGTACTTC
CDR3: CASSQGDGGFYEQYF

J: TRBJ2-2
V: TRBV10-3
size: few
D: .
DNA: TGTGCCATCAGTGAGGCCGTTGGACAGTTGGGGACCGGGGAGCTGTTTTTT
CDR3: CAISEAVGQLGTGELFF

J: TRBJ2-1
V: TRBV5-5
size: many
D: .
DNA: TGTGCCAGCAGCTACACAGGGAGCAATGAGCAGTTCTTC
CDR3: CASSYTGSNEQFF

J: TRBJ1-2
V: TRBV18
size: .
D: .
DNA: TGTGCCAGCTCGAAGGGAGCGCGCTACACCTTC
CDR3: CASSKGARYTF

J: TRBJ1-1
V: TRBV6-4
size: many
D: .
DNA: TGTGCCAGCAGAGCTGGTCGGGACACTGAAGCTTTCTTT
CDR3: CASRAGRDTEAFF

J: TRBJ1-1
V: TRBV5-1
size: few
D: .
DNA: TGCGCCAGCAGCTGGAACAGCCTAAACACTGAAGCTTTCTTT
CDR3: CASSWNSLNTEAFF

J: TRBJ2-1
V: TRBV5-6
size: few
D: .
DNA: TGTGCCAGCAGCTTGGTGGGACCAACCTACAATGAGCAGTTCTTC
CDR3: CASSLVGPTYNEQFF

J: TRBJ2-7
V: TRBV20-1
size: .
D: TRBD2
DNA: TGCAGTGGCAGTCCTTCTAGCGGGGCAGCCTACGAGCAGTACTTC
CDR3: CSGSPSSGAAYEQYF

J: TRBJ2-2
V: TRBV6-2/TRBV6-3
size: .
D: .
DNA: TGTGCCAGCAGTTACGTCAGGGGAACCGGGGAGCTGTTTTTT
CDR3: CASSYVRGTGELFF

J: TRBJ2-1
V: TRBV12-5
size: .
D: TRBD2
DNA: TGTGCTAGTGGAATTAGCGGGGGTGAGCAGTTCTTC
CDR3: CASGISGGEQFF

J: TRBJ2-1
V: TRBV6-1
size: .
D: .
DNA: TGTGCCAGCAGTCCCACAGGGATCTCCTACAATGAGCAGTTCTTC
CDR3: CASSPTGISYNEQFF

J: TRBJ2-7
V: TRBV5-4
size: few
D: TRBD1
DNA: TGTGCCAGCAGCTTGCCAGGGGGCATCTACGAGCAGTACTTC
CDR3: CASSLPGGIYEQYF